This is a list of T cell receptor beta chains from one sample in a study of early T cells in non-severe SARS-CoV-2 infection. Using its own MiXCR run on the 5' RACE reads, TCRdb lists one record per CDR3 protein. This sample yields about 47,000 distinct CDR3 sequences, of which over 8% are seen a single time; about 5.4% belongs to the top ten. Sequenced material: whole blood, taken at baseline. All receptors come from an adult who was a healthcare worker with PCR-confirmed SARS-CoV-2 infection or an uninfected control (not recorded which). CDR3s include the opening cysteine and the closing phenylalanine or tryptophan. A D gene is named only where the DNA matches it firmly.

TRBV28	.	CASSSGANQPQHF
TRBV5-5	TRBD1	CASSFGQGGNTIYF
TRBV5-1	TRBD1	CASSLQGARRADTQYF
TRBV5-1	TRBD1	CASSLGDRTGRSPLHF
TRBV19	TRBD1	CASSGHQTGAGGYTF
TRBV29-1	.	CSVAPGASYEQYF
TRBV7-9	.	CASSSTGTSAYEQYF
TRBV7-3	.	CASSLTGEVTWSEQYF
TRBV27	.	CASSLALWDRTDTQYF
TRBV7-6	.	CASSSRDNAQETQYF
TRBV29-1	.	CSVEAPTNEKLFF
TRBV11-1	.	CASSLGMSSLDEQFF
TRBV3-1	.	CASSHGWPGERNTEAFF
TRBV2	TRBD1	CASSTTSGTGDQPQHF
TRBV29-1	TRBD1	CSAGTGLANVLTF
TRBV5-6	.	CASSLGRLNEKLFF
TRBV7-8	TRBD1	CASRRDRGLETQYF
TRBV20-1	TRBD2	CSATPLAGVYNEQFF
TRBV28	.	CASHSGARGGETQYF
TRBV6-1	.	CASSEIRGNSPLHF
TRBV20-1	TRBD1	CSAGVRGPGNQPQHF
TRBV5-1	.	CASSSTVGSYEQYF
TRBV6-2/TRBV6-3	TRBD2	CASSYGGGTYNEQFF
TRBV30	.	CAWSVNTGMNTIYF
TRBV7-9	.	CASSSGDGKAFF
TRBV7-6	TRBD2	CASSLGFGSGNEQYF
TRBV7-9	.	CASSSPGGRESYEQYF
TRBV5-4	TRBD2	CASSRGTSGVLYEQYF
TRBV7-8	TRBD2	CASSSIRLAGGKTQYF
TRBV6-4	.	CASSDGEVGELFF
TRBV19	.	CASSIVGDTGELFF